These 20 T cell receptor beta chains originate from one sample sequenced in a study of shared clonotypes between healthy human individuals. Measured with immunoSEQ multiplex PCR; TCRdb has only the in-frame clones, and not every one. Counted here are about 870,000 clones, around 93% occurring once; the ten biggest clones make up under 30%. Naive-designated CD8 cells lacked CD45RO, were positively enriched for CCR7, and omitted terminally differentiated effector memory CD45RA+ cells. Sequencing was performed on naive CD8+ T cells sorted from blood. The receptors originated from a man younger than 40 in good health.

This sequence joins TRBV7-8 and TRBJ2-1, with 8 bases fitting TRBD2. The V and J ends lost 1 base and 0 bases, in that order; junction bases with no gene match: 2. The CDR3 runs to 16 residues. CDR1 is SGHVS, CDR2 FQNEAQ, per germline. The CDR3 reads CASSLGTSGSYNEQFF. As DNA, the CDR3 is TGTGCCAGCAGCTTAGGAACTAGCGGCTCCTACAATGAGCAGTTCTTC.

The chain has TRBV29-1 and TRBJ2-7, with 8 nucleotides matching TRBD1. The CDR3 runs 14 residues. The germline CDR1 and CDR2 sequences are SQVTM and ANQGSEA. The J segment lost 0 bases and the V segment lost 7 bases, leaving 8 bases of the junction unmatched. CDR3: CSAAGTGNSYEQYF. The DNA of the CDR3 is TGCAGCGCTGCCGGGACAGGCAACTCCTACGAGCAGTACTTC.

A note on this clone: Other DNA sequences from this sample encode an identical CDR3 as well. The V gene is TRBV5-1, the J gene TRBJ2-7, with TRBD1 as a possible D gene (6 bases). V shed 5 bases and J shed 0 bases, with 9 bases lying between them. Germline CDR1 and CDR2: SGHRS and YFSETQ. The CDR3 has 13 residues. CDR3: CASRTGSSYEQYF. DNA for the CDR3: TGCGCCAGCAGGACAGGCAGCTCCTACGAGCAGTACTTC. The variable domain in full, with the rest retrieved from reference TRBV5-1 and TRBJ2-7, is KAGVTQTPRYLIKTRGQQVTLSCSPISGHRSVSWYQQTPGQGLQFLFEYFSETQRNKGNFPGRFSGRQFSNSRSEMNVSTLELGDSALYLCASRTGSSYEQYFGPGTRLTVT.

The DNA for the CDR3 is TGTGCCAGCAGCCAACTCTTGACTAGCGGAGATGAGCAGTTCTTC. Residues: CASSQLLTSGDEQFF. This rearrangement joins TRBV14 to TRBJ2-1; 9 bases match TRBD2. Germline CDR1 is SGHDN and CDR2 is FVKESK. J gave up 8 bases and V 2 bases, and 7 bases lay outside the gene matches. This CDR3 has 15 residues.

V and J are TRBV15 and TRBJ2-7; 7 bases map to TRBD1. Germline CDR1 LNHNV, CDR2 YYDKDF (reference sequence). CDR3 size: 16 residues. Unmatched junction bases numbered 9, after V lost 0 bases and J lost 4 bases. CDR3 nucleotide sequence: TGTGCCACCAGCAGAGAGTCCCCGGGACAGATTTACGAGCAGTACTTC. It encodes CATSRESPGQIYEQYF.

This chain uses TRBV11-3 with TRBJ2-1; D not certain. This CDR3 has 15 residues. The germline gives CDR1 SGHNT, CDR2 YENEEA. Trimming shortened V by 4 bases and J by 3 bases, and 13 bases separated the two germline ends. CDR3 amino acids: CASSYGPGDYNEQFF. CDR3 nucleotides: TGTGCCAGCAGCTATGGCCCCGGAGACTACAATGAGCAGTTCTTC.

The gene calls are TRBV7-9 and TRBJ1-1; D possibly corresponds to TRBD1 (6 bases). The V end lost 6 bases, the J end lost 4 bases, and 15 bases lay between the germline ends. The length of the CDR3 is 14 residues. Germline CDR1 SEHNR, CDR2 FQNEAQ (reference sequence). CDR3: CASSQTGIRTEAFF. Written as DNA, the CDR3 is TGTGCCAGCAGTCAAACAGGGATTCGCACTGAAGCTTTCTTT.

The chain carries TRBV30 and TRBJ2-7, with 7 nucleotides matching TRBD1. The germline V gene encodes CDR1 GTSNPN and CDR2 SVGIG (reference sequence). Trimming at V came to 4 bases and at J to 2 bases, leaving 8 bases not matched to a gene. The CDR3 totals 14 residues. For the CDR3, the DNA is TGTGCCTGGAATCTTCCCGGGACAGCCTACGAGCAGTACTTC. Translating gives CAWNLPGTAYEQYF. Based on the CDR3 plus reference TRBV30 and TRBJ2-7, the full variable domain is SQTIHQWPATLVQPVGSPLSLECTVEGTSNPNLYWYRQAAGRGLQLLFYSVGIGQISSEVPQNLSASRPQDRQFILSSKKLLLSDSGFYLCAWNLPGTAYEQYFGPGTRLTVT.

As DNA, the CDR3 is TGCGCCAGCAGCCCGCCCAGGGACGGAACCACAGATACGCAGTATTTT. Its protein is CASSPPRDGTTDTQYF. The rearrangement links TRBV5-1 to TRBJ2-3; D may be TRBD1 or TRBD2 (5 bases each). Trimming took off 4 bases at V and 2 bases at J, with 17 bases between the two ends. Germline CDR1 is SGHRS and CDR2 is YFSETQ. The CDR3 is 16 residues long.

V gene TRBV27 combines with J gene TRBJ2-3; D might be TRBD2 (6 bases). Between the trimmed V and J ends, which lost 6 bases and 4 bases, there was a span of 20 bases. CDR3 length: 16 amino acids. The germline V gene has CDR1 MNHEY and CDR2 SMNVEV (reference sequence). In nucleotides, the CDR3 is TGTGCCAGCAGCTTTTGGACGTCGCGCGGGGCAGATACGCAGTATTTT. This translates into CASSFWTSRGADTQYF.

CDR3 loop: CASSSQGIGYGYTF. The DNA for the CDR3 is TGTGCCAGCAGTTCACAGGGAATCGGCTATGGCTACACCTTC. The V gene is TRBV27, the J gene TRBJ1-2; D perhaps matches TRBD1 (6 bases). V was trimmed by 4 bases and J by 4 bases, leaving 13 bases between them. The germline CDR1 and CDR2 sequences are MNHEY and SMNVEV (reference sequence). This CDR3 is 14 amino acids long.

As concerns this clone: The DNA is omitted, as the CDR3 cannot be located on it reliably, and the CDR3 follows TCRdb's listing. The chain links TRBV27 to TRBJ2-2; the table assigns TRBD2, which was not confirmed against the DNA. The V gene's germline CDR1 is MNHEY and CDR2 SMNVEV (reference sequence). Including both end residues, the CDR3 is 15 amino acids long. The CDR3 here is CASSLRPLRAGELFF.

The rearrangement uses TRBV7-9 and TRBJ1-4, with unresolved D. There are 12 residues in the CDR3. Trimming pared 6 bases from V and 7 bases from J, leaving 9 bases between. Germline V gene sequence: CDR1 SEHNR, CDR2 FQNEAQ (reference sequence). The CDR3 here is CASRSEFEKLFF. CDR3 nucleotide sequence: TGTGCCAGCAGGTCAGAATTTGAAAAACTGTTTTTT.

DNA for the CDR3: TGTGCCAGCAGCGGGACTAGCGGGCCCTCCTACAATGAGCAGTTCTTC. Encoded protein: CASSGTSGPSYNEQFF. The V call is TRBV27, the J call TRBJ2-1; 12 bases fit TRBD2. Germline CDR1 reads MNHEY; CDR2 reads SMNVEV (reference sequence). This CDR3 is 16 amino acids long. The trim removed 6 bases at V and 0 bases at J, leaving 3 bases unmatched.

V gene TRBV14 combines with J gene TRBJ1-1, with a tentative D call TRBD1 (5 bases). Germline lookup yields CDR1 SGHDN and CDR2 FVKESK. This CDR3 region has 15 residues. Deletions cut 1 base from V and 1 base from J, with 10 bases between. The CDR3 reads CASSQARGTNTEAFF. In nucleotides, the CDR3 is TGTGCCAGCAGCCAAGCTCGGGGGACGAACACTGAAGCTTTCTTT.

The sample holds a few counts of this clone. In nucleotides, the CDR3 is TGCGCCAGCAGTGAAGGGTCCGCAGATACGCAGTATTTT. Its protein is CASSEGSADTQYF. The chain is built from TRBV10-1 and TRBJ2-3, with unresolved D. The germline CDR1 and CDR2 sequences are WNHNN and SYGVQD (reference sequence). V lost 3 bases to trimming and J lost 4 bases, with 8 bases between them. The CDR3 sequence is 13 residues long.

J is TRBJ2-7 and V is TRBV7-2, with a weak D call TRBD1 (6 bases). Per the germline V gene, CDR1 is SGHTA and CDR2 is FQGNSA. The CDR3 is 18 amino acids. V was pared by 2 bases and J by 3 bases, with 23 bases between. The CDR3 DNA reads as TGTGCCAGCAGCTTACATCCCCTACAGGGCAAGAACTTCTACGAGCAGTACTTC. Its translation: CASSLHPLQGKNFYEQYF.

On this clone: Other DNA sequences within the sample encode an identical CDR3. The rearrangement joins TRBV7-6 to TRBJ1-4; weak D call: TRBD1 (5 bases). Germline V gene data show CDR1 as SGHVS and CDR2 as FNYEAQ. With 5 bases removed from V and 8 bases from J, the gap between germline ends came to 15 bases. The CDR3 totals 14 residues. The CDR3 protein is CASSLDPGDEKLFF. The CDR3 DNA is TGTGCCAGCAGCCTCGACCCGGGGGACGAAAAACTGTTTTTT.

The chain joins TRBV7-2 to TRBJ2-3; D is perhaps TRBD1 or TRBD2 (5 bases each). The germline V and J ends were trimmed by 5 bases and 4 bases, with 13 bases remaining between them. The germline CDR1 and CDR2 sequences are SGHTA and FQGNSA. This CDR3 spans 14 amino acids. This chain's CDR3 is CASSPLLGADTQYF. CDR3 bases: TGTGCCAGCAGCCCCTTGTTGGGGGCAGATACGCAGTATTTT.

The rearrangement joins TRBV7-3 to TRBJ2-1; tentatively, D is TRBD2 (5 bases). With 4 bases removed from V and 3 bases from J, the gap between germline ends came to 13 bases. Germline lookup yields CDR1 SGHTA and CDR2 FQGTGA. The CDR3 covers 15 residues. CDR3 coding DNA: TGTGCCAGCAGCTCAGAACCTAGCAACTACAATGAGCAGTTCTTC. Amino acid sequence: CASSSEPSNYNEQFF.